These 30 T cell receptor beta chains were sequenced from one sample in a study of long-term antiretroviral therapy in people with HIV. The authors ran the immunoSEQ assay, v3.0, at survey level. Produced via immunoSEQ multiplex PCR; TCRdb's table is partial and in-frame only. In the table there are over 15,000 clones, approximately 80% of which are singletons. The sample was unsorted PBMCs, taken 0.1 years before starting antiretroviral therapy. The receptors originated from a man younger than 30 with HIV.

This clone was seen more than once but under ten times. The chain links TRBV20-1 to TRBJ1-2; no clear D gene. The CDR3 runs 11 residues. Germline lookup yields CDR1 DFQATT and CDR2 SNEGSKA (reference sequence). The germline V and J ends were trimmed by 7 bases and 8 bases, with 14 bases remaining between them. In nucleotides, the CDR3 is TGCAGTGGGACCGACACAGAAGGCTACACCTTC. Translating it yields CSGTDTEGYTF.

This clone has just one count. The chain carries TRBV27 and TRBJ2-1; D call uncertain. Trimming pared 2 bases from V and 9 bases from J, leaving 8 bases between. The CDR3 loop spans 12 amino acids. The germline gives CDR1 MNHEY, CDR2 SMNVEV (reference sequence). The CDR3 sequence is CASSLAAGEQFF. In DNA form, the CDR3 reads TGTGCCAGCAGTTTAGCCGCAGGTGAGCAGTTCTTC.

There are a few counts of this clone. This chain uses TRBV29-1 with TRBJ2-7; D might be TRBD1 or TRBD2, each matching 5 bases. The germline V gene encodes CDR1 SQVTM and CDR2 ANQGSEA. V lost 6 bases and J lost 0, with 9 bases in between. The CDR3 is made up of 12 amino acids. This CDR3 is CSVGDASYEQYF. As DNA, the CDR3 is TGCAGCGTAGGGGACGCCTCCTACGAGCAGTACTTC.

CDR3 sequence reads: CASSLGAPSGYTF. For the CDR3, the DNA is TGTGCCAGCAGCTTAGGTGCCCCTTCTGGCTACACCTTC. This sequence joins TRBV11-2 and TRBJ1-2; D remains ambiguous. CDR1 is SGHAT, CDR2 FQNNGV, per germline. V lost 1 base and J 7 bases, leaving 10 bases between the germline ends. The CDR3 extends over 13 amino acids.

The chain combines TRBV19 with TRBJ1-1, with D hard to call. The CDR3 is 15 amino acids. Germline assignment: CDR1 LNHDA and CDR2 SQIVND (reference sequence). Trimming shortened V by 5 bases and J by 6 bases, and 19 bases separated the two germline ends. CDR3 sequence (DNA): TGTGCCAGTAGTTTTTGGGAAGATGGGTTCGCTGAAGCTTTCTTT. This gives the protein CASSFWEDGFAEAFF.

The V gene is TRBV27, the J gene TRBJ2-6; no definite D call. V was cut by 0 bases and J by 0 bases, with 3 bases left in between. The CDR3 has 15 residues. Germline CDR1 reads MNHEY; CDR2 reads SMNVEV (reference sequence). CDR3 DNA sequence: TGTGCCAGCAGTTTATCGAACTCTGGGGCCAACGTCCTGACTTTC. This translates into CASSLSNSGANVLTF.

The gene calls are TRBV4-1 and TRBJ2-1; 13 bases align to TRBD2. Per the germline V gene, CDR1 is MGHRA and CDR2 is YSYEKL. J gave up 5 bases and V 5 bases, and 9 bases lay outside the gene matches. This CDR3 comprises 17 residues. The CDR3 DNA reads as TGCGCCAGCAGCTACTGGACTAGCGGGAGCGGGCACAATGAGCAGTTCTTC. Translating it yields CASSYWTSGSGHNEQFF.

The rearrangement joins TRBV6-1 to TRBJ1-4, with D tentatively TRBD1 (6 bases). Trimming removed 10 bases from V and 7 bases from J, with 22 bases in between. The CDR3 sequence is 15 residues long. The germline gives CDR1 MNHNS, CDR2 SASEGT. This CDR3 is CATNPMGAGGEKLFF. For the CDR3, the DNA is TGTGCCACCAACCCGATGGGGGCGGGGGGTGAAAAACTGTTTTTT.

The chain combines TRBV5-6 with TRBJ2-7, with D possibly TRBD2 on 5 matching bases. V lost 1 base to trimming and J lost 2 bases, with 13 bases between them. In germline, CDR1 is SGHDT, CDR2 YYEEEE. The CDR3 runs 15 residues. CDR3 sequence: CASSLLSGSAYEQYF. The CDR3 nucleotides read TGTGCCAGCAGCTTGTTGAGTGGGAGTGCCTACGAGCAGTACTTC.

The chain recombines TRBV19 with TRBJ2-7; 9 nucleotides line up with TRBD1. With 10 bases clipped from V and 2 bases from J, the junction kept 6 bases outside the gene matches. Germline V gene lookup returns CDR1 LNHDA and CDR2 SQIVND (reference sequence). The CDR3 covers 13 residues. The CDR3 nucleotides read TGTGCCACCCTCGGGACAGGGACCTACGAGCAGTACTTC. Translated, it gives CATLGTGTYEQYF.

The V and J genes are TRBV11-3 and TRBJ1-3, with D possibly TRBD1 on 6 matching bases. Germline V gene lookup returns CDR1 SGHNT and CDR2 YENEEA. Trimming removed 0 bases from V and 2 bases from J, with 8 bases in between. The CDR3 length is 15 residues. CDR3 residues: CASSLDPGAGNTIYF. CDR3 in DNA: TGTGCCAGCAGCTTAGACCCAGGGGCTGGAAACACCATATATTTT.

This chain joins TRBV19 and TRBJ1-4, with a possible D match to TRBD1 (6 bases). Germline V gene sequence: CDR1 LNHDA, CDR2 SQIVND (reference sequence). Trimming shortened V by 5 bases and J by 8 bases, and 18 bases separated the two germline ends. The CDR3 is 15 amino acids. The chain's CDR3 is CASSPKQGSHEKLFF. The CDR3 DNA reads TGTGCCAGTAGTCCGAAACAGGGATCTCACGAAAAACTGTTTTTT.

V is TRBV29-1 and J is TRBJ2-2; D is possibly TRBD1 (7 bases). Between the trimmed V and J ends, which lost 4 bases and 4 bases, there was a span of 19 bases. This CDR3 has 16 residues. Germline loops: CDR1 SQVTM, CDR2 ANQGSEA. The CDR3 sequence: CSVGSGGRGTTGELFF. The DNA of the CDR3 is TGCAGCGTTGGGTCCGGGGGCAGGGGGACCACCGGGGAGCTGTTTTTT.

J is TRBJ2-7 and V is TRBV10-3; D is perhaps TRBD2 (6 bases). Trimming left V 0 bases short and J 3 bases short, with 15 bases between. The V gene's germline CDR1 is ENHRY and CDR2 SYGVKD. This CDR3 has 16 residues. CDR3 protein: CAISESPTGTGYEQYF. The CDR3 DNA follows: TGTGCCATCAGTGAGTCTCCCACCGGGACTGGCTACGAGCAGTACTTC.

The chain joins TRBV7-8 to TRBJ2-1, with 12 bases that match TRBD2. Germline trimming cut 2 bases from V and 8 bases from J; bases unmatched to any gene: 4. Germline V gene data show CDR1 as SGHVS and CDR2 as FQNEAQ. This CDR3 is built from 15 residues. CDR3 loop: CASSLRLAGEYEQFF. CDR3 coding DNA: TGTGCCAGCAGCTTAAGACTAGCGGGAGAGTATGAGCAGTTCTTC. The variable domain in full, with the rest retrieved from reference TRBV7-8 and TRBJ2-1, is GAGVSQSPRYKVAKRGQDVALRCDPISGHVSLFWYQQALGQGPEFLTYFQNEAQLDKSGLPSDRFFAERPEGSVSTLKIQRTQQEDSAVYLCASSLRLAGEYEQFFGPGTRLTVL.

The gene calls are TRBV11-2 and TRBJ2-1, with D possibly matching TRBD1 (5 bases). Germline-derived CDR1 and CDR2 are SGHAT and FQNNGV. Trimming stripped 1 base from V and 3 bases from J, with 13 bases between. The CDR3 is made up of 16 amino acids. CDR3 bases: TGTGCCAGCAGCTTAGTTCCAGCAGGACACTACAATGAGCAGTTCTTC. This translates into CASSLVPAGHYNEQFF.

The chain recombines TRBV5-8 with TRBJ1-4, with 7 positions matching TRBD1. V dropped 5 bases and J dropped 6; count of bases not matched to a gene: 13. Germline V gives CDR1 SGHTS, CDR2 YDEGEE. This CDR3 has 16 residues. This CDR3 reads CASRPIPTGPHEKLFF. CDR3 nucleotides: TGTGCCAGCAGACCGATTCCGACAGGGCCCCATGAAAAACTGTTTTTT. Drawing the rest from reference TRBV5-8 and TRBJ1-4, the complete variable domain is EAGVTQSPTHLIKTRGQQATLRCSPISGHTSVYWYQQALGLGLQFLLWYDEGEERNRGNFPPRFSGRQFPNYSSELNVNALELEDSALYLCASRPIPTGPHEKLFFGSGTQLSVL.

Here the CDR3 DNA reads TGTGCCAGCAGCTCGGGACCGGGCAATCAGCCCCAGCATTTT. It is translated as CASSSGPGNQPQHF. The chain carries TRBV11-1 and TRBJ1-5; TRBD1 is a possible D gene (5 bases). Trimming left V 4 bases short and J 2 bases short, with 9 bases between. The CDR3 totals 14 residues. From germline, CDR1 is SGHAT and CDR2 FQDESV (reference sequence).

The chain has TRBV6-4 and TRBJ2-3; 7 positions agree with TRBD2. V was pared by 3 bases and J by 3 bases, with 6 bases of the junction left unmatched. CDR1 MRHNA and CDR2 SNTAGT come from the germline V gene. This CDR3 is 15 amino acids long. The CDR3 region is CASSELASGTDTQYF. CDR3 DNA: TGTGCCAGCAGTGAATTAGCTAGCGGTACAGATACGCAGTATTTT.

In its sample, this clone was seen a few times. The chain employs TRBV30 and TRBJ2-1; 7 bases align to TRBD2. CDR3 size: 15 residues. The germline gives CDR1 GTSNPN, CDR2 SVGIG (reference sequence). J was trimmed by 1 base and V by 4 bases; bases with no gene match: 7. CDR3 protein: CAWKVSGRSYNEQFF. The CDR3 region has the DNA TGTGCCTGGAAGGTTAGCGGGCGGTCCTACAATGAGCAGTTCTTC.

This chain uses TRBV29-1 with TRBJ2-5; D is perhaps TRBD1 (5 bases). The CDR3 loop spans 13 amino acids. The germline V gene has CDR1 SQVTM and CDR2 ANQGSEA. Trimming cost V 7 bases and J 2 bases, with 14 bases left between them. The CDR3 coding sequence is TGCAGCGAAACACGACAGCTTCAAGAGACCCAGTACTTC. It is translated as CSETRQLQETQYF.

J is TRBJ2-2 and V is TRBV19, with 7 nucleotides matching TRBD1. Unmatched junction bases numbered 5, after V lost 4 bases and J lost 3 bases. Per the germline V gene, CDR1 is LNHDA and CDR2 is SQIVND (reference sequence). This CDR3 comprises 15 residues. As DNA, the CDR3 is TGTGCCAGTAGTACGAGGGGACAGCACACCGGGGAGCTGTTTTTT. Encoded protein: CASSTRGQHTGELFF.

This sequence joins TRBV7-2 and TRBJ1-5; no definite D call. CDR1 and CDR2 (germline): SGHTA, FQGNSA. This CDR3 comprises 14 residues. V lost 4 bases and J 3 bases, leaving 10 bases between the germline ends. The CDR3 spells CASSSTWVNQPQHF. CDR3 bases: TGTGCCAGCAGCTCTACGTGGGTCAATCAGCCCCAGCATTTT.

In this sample, this clone turned up once. The chain links TRBV25-1 to TRBJ1-1; a weak D match, TRBD1 (6 bases). This CDR3 region has 16 residues. V dropped 9 bases and J dropped 2 bases, with 22 bases sitting between them. CDR1 and CDR2 from the germline V gene are MGHDK and SYGVNS. The CDR3 DNA reads TGTGCCAGTAGAGCGATAGGGGGACTACTCAACACTGAAGCTTTCTTT. Protein product: CASRAIGGLLNTEAFF.

The chain employs TRBV5-1 and TRBJ1-4; 8 nucleotides match TRBD1. V was clipped by 4 bases and J by 6 bases; unmatched bases: 14. The CDR3 is made up of 17 amino acids. In germline, CDR1 is SGHRS, CDR2 YFSETQ. The CDR3 reads CASSPAGQGGGYEKLFF. The CDR3 DNA reads TGCGCCAGCAGCCCGGCAGGACAGGGAGGCGGTTATGAAAAACTGTTTTTT.

The count of this clone is one. This chain uses TRBV28 with TRBJ2-7; D call uncertain. The germline V gene encodes CDR1 MDHEN and CDR2 SYDVKM. The CDR3 totals 11 residues. V lost 5 bases to trimming and J lost 2 bases, with 4 bases between them. Here the CDR3 DNA reads TGTGCCAGCAGTGGCACCTACGAGCAGTACTTC. Encoded protein: CASSGTYEQYF.

This chain links TRBV7-9 with TRBJ1-1; tentative D call: TRBD1 (5 bases). V was pared by 0 bases and J by 1 base, with 6 bases between. The CDR3 spans 14 residues. CDR1 is SEHNR and CDR2 is FQNEAQ in the germline V gene (reference sequence). The CDR3 DNA is TGTGCCAGCAGCTTAGCGGGGCGGAACACTGAAGCTTTCTTT. Its translation is CASSLAGRNTEAFF.

CDR3 sequence: CASSEAGEADTQYF. For the CDR3, the DNA is TGTGCCAGCAGTGAAGCGGGAGAGGCAGATACGCAGTATTTT. The rearrangement joins TRBV6-4 to TRBJ2-3, with 8 bases that match TRBD2. CDR1 is MRHNA, CDR2 SNTAGT, per germline. The CDR3 is 14 amino acids. With 3 bases clipped from V and 4 bases from J, the junction kept 3 bases outside the gene matches.

This clone has just one count. CDR3 in DNA: TGTGCCAGCAGTAGTACTAGCGGGGAGGGGAATGAGCAGTTCTTC. Its translation: CASSSTSGEGNEQFF. The chain is built from TRBV6-4 and TRBJ2-1; 10 nucleotides line up with TRBD2. CDR1 and CDR2 from the germline V gene are MRHNA and SNTAGT. The length of the CDR3 is 15 residues. The V gene end was trimmed by 5 bases and the J gene end by 7 bases; junction bases not matched to a gene: 8.

V is TRBV5-1 and J is TRBJ2-2; D is possibly TRBD1 (5 bases). Looked up from germline, CDR1 is SGHRS and CDR2 is YFSETQ. This CDR3 is 15 amino acids long. Trimming took 0 bases from V and 1 from J, leaving 7 bases between them. CDR3 region: CASSLVQGNTGELFF. CDR3 in DNA: TGCGCCAGCAGCTTGGTTCAGGGGAACACCGGGGAGCTGTTTTTT.